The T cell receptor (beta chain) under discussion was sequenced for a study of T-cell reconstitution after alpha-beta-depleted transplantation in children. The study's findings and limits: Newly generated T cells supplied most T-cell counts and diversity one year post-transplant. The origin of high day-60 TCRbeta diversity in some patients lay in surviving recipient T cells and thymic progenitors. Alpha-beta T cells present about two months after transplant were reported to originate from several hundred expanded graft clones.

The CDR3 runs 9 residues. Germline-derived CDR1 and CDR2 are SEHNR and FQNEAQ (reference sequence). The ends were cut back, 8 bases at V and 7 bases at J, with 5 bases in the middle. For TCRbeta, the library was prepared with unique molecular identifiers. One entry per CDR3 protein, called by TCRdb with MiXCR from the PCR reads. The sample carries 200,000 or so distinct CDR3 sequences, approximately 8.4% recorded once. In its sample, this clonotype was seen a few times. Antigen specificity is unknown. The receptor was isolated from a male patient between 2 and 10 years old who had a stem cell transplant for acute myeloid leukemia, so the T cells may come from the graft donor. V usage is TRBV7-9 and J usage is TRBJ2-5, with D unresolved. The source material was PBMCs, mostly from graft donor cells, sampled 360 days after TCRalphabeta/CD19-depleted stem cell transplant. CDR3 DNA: TGTGCCAGCGGGGTGACCCAGTACTTC. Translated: CASGVTQYF.